These 32 T cell receptor beta chains originate from one sample sequenced in a study of siplizumab effects on memory and regulatory T cells. The table came from immunoSEQ multiplex PCR; TCRdb's copy has only in-frame clones and leaves some out. The table lists fewer than 60,000 clones, 93% of them singletons, with 17% in the top ten. Sequencing was done on a sample of CD8+ T cells sorted from blood. The receptors derive from a human donor in good health.

The chain employs TRBV5-1 and TRBJ2-4; 11 positions match TRBD1. V gave up 4 bases and J gave up 6 bases; unmatched junction bases: 12. CDR1 and CDR2 from the germline V gene are SGHRS and YFSETQ. This CDR3 is 17 amino acids long. CDR3 loop: CASSDLPGQGVTNIQYF. In DNA, the CDR3 is TGCGCCAGCAGCGACCTCCCGGGACAGGGGGTTACAAACATTCAGTACTTC.

V and J are TRBV9 and TRBJ1-2; 7 nucleotides match TRBD1. Germline CDR1 reads SGDLS; CDR2 reads YYNGEE. The length of the CDR3 is 15 residues. V was clipped by 4 bases and J by 4 bases; unmatched bases: 10. CDR3 amino acids: CASSPYNRGSYGYTF. In DNA, the CDR3 is TGTGCCAGCAGCCCCTACAACAGGGGCTCCTATGGCTACACCTTC.

This clone was found once. This chain links TRBV11-1 with TRBJ2-2; perhaps TRBD2 as D (5 bases). The CDR3 length is 16 residues. V was pared by 6 bases and J by 8 bases, with 22 bases between. Germline CDR1 is SGHAT and CDR2 is FQDESV (reference sequence). This chain's CDR3 is CASRQLPTGWPGELFF. The CDR3 DNA is TGTGCCAGCAGGCAGCTCCCCACGGGGTGGCCTGGGGAGCTGTTTTTT.

This chain links TRBV27 with TRBJ1-4; D ambiguous. V lost 5 bases, J lost 6 bases, and 16 bases lay in between. The germline gives CDR1 MNHEY, CDR2 SMNVEV (reference sequence). The CDR3 runs to 15 residues. CDR3 sequence: CASSPLVRPDEKLFF. CDR3 in DNA: TGTGCCAGCAGTCCGCTGGTAAGACCGGATGAAAAACTGTTTTTT.

The V gene is TRBV7-8, the J gene TRBJ2-7; 7 bases agree with TRBD1. Per germline, CDR1 SGHVS and CDR2 FQNEAQ. V dropped 4 bases and J dropped 5; count of bases not matched to a gene: 8. The CDR3 sequence is 14 residues long. CDR3 amino acids: CASSSPDRDHEQYF. The CDR3 region has the DNA TGTGCCAGCAGCTCCCCTGACAGGGACCACGAGCAGTACTTC. Together with reference TRBV7-8 and TRBJ2-7, the CDR3 gives the full variable domain: GAGVSQSPRYKVAKRGQDVALRCDPISGHVSLFWYQQALGQGPEFLTYFQNEAQLDKSGLPSDRFFAERPEGSVSTLKIQRTQQEDSAVYLCASSSPDRDHEQYFGPGTRLTVT.

This clone was seen once. This chain connects TRBV27 to TRBJ2-1; 8 bases are a match to TRBD2. CDR1 and CDR2 from the germline V gene are MNHEY and SMNVEV (reference sequence). V lost 5 bases to trimming and J lost 1 base; unmatched junction nucleotides: 7. CDR3 length: 16 residues. CDR3 bases: TGTGCCAGCAGTACTCAGACTAGCGTATCCTACAATGAGCAGTTCTTC. Translation: CASSTQTSVSYNEQFF.

The chain combines TRBV9 with TRBJ2-2, with 8 positions matching TRBD2. Trimming at V came to 0 bases and at J to 0 bases, leaving 7 bases not matched to a gene. This CDR3 comprises 18 residues. Germline CDR1 is SGDLS and CDR2 is YYNGEE. The CDR3 DNA follows: TGTGCCAGCAGCGTAGTTCCTAGCGGGCACGCGAACACCGGGGAGCTGTTTTTT. Its translation is CASSVVPSGHANTGELFF. The full variable domain, completed using reference TRBV9 and TRBJ2-2, is DSGVTQTPKHLITATGQRVTLRCSPRSGDLSVYWYQQSLDQGLQFLIQYYNGEERAKGNILERFSAQQFPDLHSELNLSSLELGDSALYFCASSVVPSGHANTGELFFGEGSRLTVL.

This clone appeared once. The V gene is TRBV7-2, the J gene TRBJ2-7; D might be TRBD1 (5 bases). The V end was cut by 5 bases, the J end by 2 bases, with 10 bases between. Germline CDR1 SGHTA, CDR2 FQGNSA. This CDR3 has 13 amino acids. The CDR3, as DNA: TGTGCCAGCAGCCGTAGGGGTACCTACGAGCAGTACTTC. This codes for CASSRRGTYEQYF.

The rearrangement joins TRBV6-1 to TRBJ2-1; 8 bases agree with TRBD2. Germline CDR1 is MNHNS and CDR2 is SASEGT. V lost 0 bases to trimming and J lost 9 bases; unmatched junction nucleotides: 19. This CDR3 is 19 amino acids long. CDR3 loop: CASSEAQFRTSWPLGEQFF. CDR3 coding DNA: TGTGCCAGCAGTGAAGCGCAATTTAGGACTAGCTGGCCCCTGGGTGAGCAGTTCTTC.

The chain joins TRBV7-9 to TRBJ2-7; either TRBD1 or TRBD2 may fit D (5 bases each). Germline V gene lookup returns CDR1 SEHNR and CDR2 FQNEAQ (reference sequence). This CDR3 is 14 amino acids long. V lost 4 bases and J lost 0, with 10 bases in between. The CDR3 nucleotides read TGTGCCAGCAGCTCCGGGACGACCTCCTACGAGCAGTACTTC. Encoded protein: CASSSGTTSYEQYF.

The chain recombines TRBV14 with TRBJ2-3; D may be TRBD2 (5 bases). The CDR3 contains 14 residues. The V end lost 0 bases, the J end lost 4 bases, and 8 bases lay between the germline ends. Germline loops: CDR1 SGHDN, CDR2 FVKESK. The CDR3 DNA reads as TGTGCCAGCAGCCAAGAAGCGGAGGCAGATACGCAGTATTTT. It specifies CASSQEAEADTQYF.

This chain connects TRBV4-1 to TRBJ1-2; D is uncertain. The CDR3 runs to 18 residues. Germline lookup yields CDR1 MGHRA and CDR2 YSYEKL. V was clipped by 7 bases and J by 0 bases, with 24 bases between them. CDR3 sequence: CASTPGINVLPANYGYTF. CDR3 DNA sequence: TGCGCCAGCACCCCCGGGATCAACGTTCTTCCTGCTAACTATGGCTACACCTTC.

This sequence joins TRBV10-1 and TRBJ2-1; 11 bases align to TRBD1. Trimming cost V 3 bases and J 7 bases; bases outside gene matches: 5. Germline loops: CDR1 WNHNN, CDR2 SYGVQD (reference sequence). CDR3 length equals 15 residues. This CDR3 is CASSDRDRGRNEQFF. The CDR3 bases are TGCGCCAGCAGTGACCGGGACAGGGGGAGGAATGAGCAGTTCTTC.

The CDR3 DNA reads TGTGCCAGCAGCAGGACTAGAGGCTCCTACAATGAGCAGTTCTTC. It encodes CASSRTRGSYNEQFF. V gene TRBV5-4 combines with J gene TRBJ2-1, with TRBD2 identical over 7 bases. The CDR3 is 15 residues long. Looked up from germline, CDR1 is SGHNT and CDR2 is YYREEE (reference sequence). J was trimmed by 0 bases and V by 4 bases; bases with no gene match: 4.

The V call is TRBV28, the J call TRBJ1-5; tentative D call: TRBD1 (5 bases). Germline-derived CDR1 and CDR2 are MDHEN and SYDVKM. The V end lost 6 bases, the J end lost 1 base, and 13 bases lay between the germline ends. The CDR3 totals 15 residues. The CDR3 DNA sequence: TGTGCCAGCAGGACGCGGGGGGACAGCAATCAGCCCCAGCATTTT. Translated: CASRTRGDSNQPQHF.

The J gene is TRBJ2-7, the V gene TRBV9; TRBD2 might be the D (6 bases). Germline CDR1 is SGDLS and CDR2 is YYNGEE. CDR3 size: 15 residues. V was shortened by 3 bases and J by 9 bases, with 22 bases between the two germline ends. The CDR3 DNA reads as TGTGCCAGCAGCGCCCACCCTAGCGCCGACCACGGGCAGTACTTC. As protein: CASSAHPSADHGQYF.

This chain uses TRBV6-5 with TRBJ1-1; 8 bases agree with TRBD1. Germline CDR1 and CDR2: MNHEY and SVGAGI. The CDR3 loop spans 14 amino acids. J gave up 6 bases and V 4 bases, and 7 bases lay outside the gene matches. As DNA, the CDR3 is TGTGCCAGCAGTTCCCCAGGACAGGGCGCTGAAGCTTTCTTT. The encoded protein is CASSSPGQGAEAFF.

V and J are TRBV7-9 and TRBJ1-2, with D tentatively TRBD1 (6 bases). Germline loops: CDR1 SEHNR, CDR2 FQNEAQ (reference sequence). The V end was cut by 6 bases, the J end by 3 bases, with 11 bases between. This CDR3 comprises 13 residues. CDR3 sequence (DNA): TGTGCCAGCAGTAATAACAGGGACTATGGCTACACCTTC. This translates into CASSNNRDYGYTF.

The chain joins TRBV5-4 to TRBJ2-7, with 9 bases matching TRBD1. CDR3 length: 15 amino acids. Germline values: CDR1 SGHNT, CDR2 YYREEE (reference sequence). The trim removed 3 bases at V and 2 bases at J, leaving 6 bases unmatched. In nucleotides, the CDR3 is TGTGCCAGCAGCTCCATCGGACAGGGGACCTACGAGCAGTACTTC. This sequence encodes CASSSIGQGTYEQYF.

This chain uses TRBV5-4 with TRBJ2-7; either TRBD1 or TRBD2 may supply D (6 bases each). Germline lookup yields CDR1 SGHNT and CDR2 YYREEE (reference sequence). There are 15 residues in the CDR3. V was cut by 0 bases and J by 1 base, with 11 bases left in between. The CDR3 DNA sequence: TGTGCCAGCAGCTTGGTCCGGGGGCGATCCTACGAGCAGTACTTC. It is translated as CASSLVRGRSYEQYF.

This chain uses TRBV7-2 with TRBJ2-5; D is perhaps TRBD2 (6 bases). V lost 4 bases and J lost 4, with 10 bases in between. Germline V lookup: CDR1 SGHTA, CDR2 FQGNSA. This CDR3 is built from 13 residues. CDR3 amino acids: CASSWGDRETQYF. In DNA, the CDR3 is TGTGCCAGCAGCTGGGGGGACCGAGAGACCCAGTACTTC.

A note on this clone: The sample carries other DNA sequences with the same CDR3. J is TRBJ2-1 and V is TRBV27, with unresolved D. The V and J ends lost 3 bases and 7 bases respectively, with 4 bases between them. This CDR3 contains 11 residues. Per germline, CDR1 MNHEY and CDR2 SMNVEV (reference sequence). This chain's CDR3 is CASSLGNEQFF. The CDR3 DNA reads as TGTGCCAGCAGTTTGGGAAATGAGCAGTTCTTC.

The chain links TRBV9 to TRBJ2-2; D is unresolved. The CDR3 runs 12 residues. The germline V and J ends were trimmed by 3 bases and 7 bases, with 7 bases remaining between them. Germline V gives CDR1 SGDLS, CDR2 YYNGEE. The CDR3 protein is CASSGSLGELFF. CDR3 nucleotides: TGTGCCAGCAGCGGAAGTCTCGGGGAGCTGTTTTTT.

The CDR3 loop is CSVLLRALPYEQYF. CDR3 bases: TGCAGCGTTCTTCTTCGGGCCCTGCCCTACGAGCAGTACTTC. The chain is built from TRBV29-1 and TRBJ2-7; D is uncertain. V was cut by 5 bases and J by 2 bases, with 16 bases left in between. The germline V gene has CDR1 SQVTM and CDR2 ANQGSEA. The CDR3 contains 14 residues.

The V gene is TRBV5-4, the J gene TRBJ2-2; unclear D gene. Per germline, CDR1 SGHNT and CDR2 YYREEE (reference sequence). There are 12 residues in the CDR3. The V end lost 6 bases, the J end lost 4 bases, and 7 bases lay between the germline ends. CDR3 in amino acids: CASTPPTGELFF. The CDR3 nucleotides are TGTGCCAGCACCCCCCCCACCGGGGAGCTGTTTTTT.

This chain joins TRBV27 and TRBJ2-1, with 7 bases lining up with TRBD2. The V gene's germline CDR1 is MNHEY and CDR2 SMNVEV (reference sequence). There are 16 residues in the CDR3. The J segment lost 4 bases and the V segment lost 4 bases, leaving 10 bases of the junction unmatched. The CDR3 DNA sequence: TGTGCCAGCAGTTCCCCGGGGGGTGAGAGTTACAATGAGCAGTTCTTC. This codes for CASSSPGGESYNEQFF.

The J gene is TRBJ2-5, the V gene TRBV4-1; 10 bases fit TRBD2. The germline V gene has CDR1 MGHRA and CDR2 YSYEKL. V was clipped by 3 bases and J by 4 bases; unmatched bases: 5. The CDR3 contains 15 residues. The CDR3 region is CASSQQQRGGETQYF. The CDR3 DNA is TGCGCCAGCAGCCAGCAACAGCGGGGGGGAGAGACCCAGTACTTC.

This clone occurred a few times. The V and J genes are TRBV28 and TRBJ2-7, with D hard to call. The germline V and J ends were trimmed by 3 bases and 1 base, with 10 bases remaining between them. CDR1 MDHEN and CDR2 SYDVKM come from the germline V gene. This CDR3 has 14 residues. The CDR3, as DNA: TGTGCCAGCAGTTTGCCCGGCAGATCCTACGAGCAGTACTTC. It codes for CASSLPGRSYEQYF.

This chain uses TRBV6-1 with TRBJ1-1; D unclear. The germline V and J ends were trimmed by 2 bases and 6 bases, with 7 bases remaining between them. Per the germline V gene, CDR1 is MNHNS and CDR2 is SASEGT. CDR3 length: 12 residues. The DNA of the CDR3 is TGTGCCAGCAGTGAAATCATCCCTGAAGCTTTCTTT. It is translated as CASSEIIPEAFF.

The gene calls are TRBV19 and TRBJ1-5; TRBD1 aligns across 7 bases. The junction had 11 bases not matched to a gene; V was cut back by 5 bases and J by 7 bases. CDR1 is LNHDA, CDR2 SQIVND, per germline (reference sequence). This CDR3 contains 15 residues. CDR3 sequence: CASSLPSGGGQPQHF. The CDR3 coding sequence is TGTGCCAGTAGTTTACCATCAGGGGGAGGACAGCCCCAGCATTTT.

The J gene is TRBJ1-3, the V gene TRBV6-4, with D tentatively TRBD1 (5 bases). Germline loops: CDR1 MRHNA, CDR2 SNTAGT. V lost 0 bases and J 3 bases, leaving 24 bases between the germline ends. The CDR3 has 20 residues. The CDR3 protein is CASSDSTLLRPGTDGNTIYF. The CDR3 nucleotides read TGTGCCAGCAGTGACTCGACGCTTCTAAGGCCTGGGACGGATGGAAACACCATATATTTT.

The chain uses TRBV5-1 and TRBJ1-2; D remains ambiguous. The CDR3 is made up of 13 amino acids. In germline, CDR1 is SGHRS, CDR2 YFSETQ. V shed 3 bases and J shed 5 bases, with 11 bases lying between them. The CDR3 nucleotides read TGCGCCAGCAGCTCGGAAGGGCTTTATGGCTACACCTTC. Its translation: CASSSEGLYGYTF.